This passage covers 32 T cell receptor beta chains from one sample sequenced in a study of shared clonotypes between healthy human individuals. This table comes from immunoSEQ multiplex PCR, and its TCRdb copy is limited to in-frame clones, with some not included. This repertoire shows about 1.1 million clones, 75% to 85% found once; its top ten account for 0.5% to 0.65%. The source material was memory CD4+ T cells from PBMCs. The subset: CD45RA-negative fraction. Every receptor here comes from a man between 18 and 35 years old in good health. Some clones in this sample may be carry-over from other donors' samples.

The CDR3 sequence: CASSWDSSGNTIYF. CDR3 nucleotide sequence: TGTGCCAGCAGTTGGGACAGTTCTGGAAACACCATATATTTT. This chain joins TRBV6-6 and TRBJ1-3, with 7 positions matching TRBD1. V was clipped by 4 bases and J by 1 base; unmatched bases: 1. CDR3 length: 14 residues. Germline CDR1 reads MNHNY; CDR2 reads SVGAGI (reference sequence).

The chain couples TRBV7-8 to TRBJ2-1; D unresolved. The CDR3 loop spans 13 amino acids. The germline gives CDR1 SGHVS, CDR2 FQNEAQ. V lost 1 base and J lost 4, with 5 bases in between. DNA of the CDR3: TGTGCCAGCAGCTTAGAAGTTTACAATGAGCAGTTCTTC. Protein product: CASSLEVYNEQFF.

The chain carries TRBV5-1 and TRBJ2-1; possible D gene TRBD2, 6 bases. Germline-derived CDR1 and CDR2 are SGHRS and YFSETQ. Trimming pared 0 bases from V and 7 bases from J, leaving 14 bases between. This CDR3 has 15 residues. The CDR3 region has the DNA TGCGCCAGCAGCTTGGTTTTAGCGGCCGATAATGAGCAGTTCTTC. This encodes CASSLVLAADNEQFF. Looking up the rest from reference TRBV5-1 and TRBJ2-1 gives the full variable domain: KAGVTQTPRYLIKTRGQQVTLSCSPISGHRSVSWYQQTPGQGLQFLFEYFSETQRNKGNFPGRFSGRQFSNSRSEMNVSTLELGDSALYLCASSLVLAADNEQFFGPGTRLTVL.

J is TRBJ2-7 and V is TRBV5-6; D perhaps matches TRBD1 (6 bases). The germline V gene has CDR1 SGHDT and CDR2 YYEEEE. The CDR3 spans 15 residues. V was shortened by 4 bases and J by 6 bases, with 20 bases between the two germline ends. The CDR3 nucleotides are TGTGCCAGCAGCATTCGGGTCGTGGGGGCGCGCGAGCAGTACTTC. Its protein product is CASSIRVVGAREQYF.

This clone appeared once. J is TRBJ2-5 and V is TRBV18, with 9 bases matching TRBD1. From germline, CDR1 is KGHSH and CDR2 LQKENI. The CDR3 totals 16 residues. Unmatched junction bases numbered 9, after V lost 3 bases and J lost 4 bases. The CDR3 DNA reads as TGTGCCAGCTCACCGGGACAGGGAAGGGAGGCAGAGACCCAGTACTTC. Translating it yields CASSPGQGREAETQYF.

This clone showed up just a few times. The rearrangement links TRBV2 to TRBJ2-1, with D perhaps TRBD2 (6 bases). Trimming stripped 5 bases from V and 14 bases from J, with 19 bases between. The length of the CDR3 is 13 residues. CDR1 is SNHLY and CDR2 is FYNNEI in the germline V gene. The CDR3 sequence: CASSRGSLGSEFF. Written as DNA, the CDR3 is TGTGCCAGCAGTCGGGGGAGTCTCGGAAGTGAGTTCTTC.

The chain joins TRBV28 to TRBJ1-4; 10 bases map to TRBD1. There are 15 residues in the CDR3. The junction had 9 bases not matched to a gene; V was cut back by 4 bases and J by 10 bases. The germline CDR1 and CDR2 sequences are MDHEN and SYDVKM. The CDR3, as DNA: TGTGCCAGCAGTTCACGGGACAGGGGCAAAGGAAAACTGTTTTTT. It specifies CASSSRDRGKGKLFF. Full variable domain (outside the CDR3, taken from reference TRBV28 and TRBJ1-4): DVKVTQSSRYLVKRTGEKVFLECVQDMDHENMFWYRQDPGLGLRLIYFSYDVKMKEKGDIPEGYSVSREKKERFSLILESASTNQTSMYLCASSSRDRGKGKLFFGSGTQLSVL.

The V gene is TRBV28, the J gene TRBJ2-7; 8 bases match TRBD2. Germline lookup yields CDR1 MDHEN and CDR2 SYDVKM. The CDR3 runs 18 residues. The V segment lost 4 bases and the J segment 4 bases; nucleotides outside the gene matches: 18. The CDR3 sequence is CASSSSAYLSGKFYEQYF. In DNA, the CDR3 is TGTGCCAGCAGTTCCTCCGCCTACCTTAGCGGGAAGTTTTACGAGCAGTACTTC. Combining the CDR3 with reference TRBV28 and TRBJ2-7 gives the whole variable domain DVKVTQSSRYLVKRTGEKVFLECVQDMDHENMFWYRQDPGLGLRLIYFSYDVKMKEKGDIPEGYSVSREKKERFSLILESASTNQTSMYLCASSSSAYLSGKFYEQYFGPGTRLTVT.

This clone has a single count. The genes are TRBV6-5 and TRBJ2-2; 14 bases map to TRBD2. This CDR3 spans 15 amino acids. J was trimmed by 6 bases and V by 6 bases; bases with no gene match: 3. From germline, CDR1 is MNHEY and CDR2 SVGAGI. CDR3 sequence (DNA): TGTGCCAGCAGCAGACTAGCGGGAGGGGCCGGGGAGCTGTTTTTT. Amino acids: CASSRLAGGAGELFF.

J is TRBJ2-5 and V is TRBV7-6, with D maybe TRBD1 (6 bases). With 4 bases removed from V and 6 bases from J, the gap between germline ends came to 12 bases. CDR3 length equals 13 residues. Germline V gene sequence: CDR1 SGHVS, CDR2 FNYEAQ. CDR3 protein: CASSYPGHQTQYF. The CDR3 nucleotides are TGTGCCAGCAGCTACCCGGGACACCAGACCCAGTACTTC.

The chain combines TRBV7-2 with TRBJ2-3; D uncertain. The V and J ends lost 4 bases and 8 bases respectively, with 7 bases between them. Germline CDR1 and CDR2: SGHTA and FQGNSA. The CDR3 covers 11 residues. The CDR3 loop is CASSSRVTQYF. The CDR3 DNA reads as TGTGCCAGCAGCTCAAGAGTTACGCAGTATTTT.

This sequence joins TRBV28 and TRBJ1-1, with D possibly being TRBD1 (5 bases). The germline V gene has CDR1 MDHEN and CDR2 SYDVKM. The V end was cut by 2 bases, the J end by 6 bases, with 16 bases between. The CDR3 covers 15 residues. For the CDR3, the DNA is TGTGCCAGCAGTTTAGCTAGGACCGGGACGGCTGAAGCTTTCTTT. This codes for CASSLARTGTAEAFF.

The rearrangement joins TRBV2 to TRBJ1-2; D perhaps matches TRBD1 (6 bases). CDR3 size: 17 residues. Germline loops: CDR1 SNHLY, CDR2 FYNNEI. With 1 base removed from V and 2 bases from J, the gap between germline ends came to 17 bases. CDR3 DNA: TGTGCCAGCAGTGAAGAGGTTTGGTACAGGGTGAACTATGGCTACACCTTC. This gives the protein CASSEEVWYRVNYGYTF.

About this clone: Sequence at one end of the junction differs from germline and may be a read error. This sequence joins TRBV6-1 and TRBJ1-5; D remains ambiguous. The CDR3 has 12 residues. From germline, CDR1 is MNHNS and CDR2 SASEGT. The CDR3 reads CAISPNNQPQHF. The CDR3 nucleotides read TGTGCCATCAGTCCTAACAATCAGCCCCAGCATTTT.

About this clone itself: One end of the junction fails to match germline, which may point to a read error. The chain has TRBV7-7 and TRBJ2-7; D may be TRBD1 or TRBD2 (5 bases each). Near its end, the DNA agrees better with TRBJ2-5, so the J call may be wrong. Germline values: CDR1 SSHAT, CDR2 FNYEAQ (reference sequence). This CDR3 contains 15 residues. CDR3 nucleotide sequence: TGTGCTAGCAGCTTAGCGTTTTCGGGGCAAGGGACCCAGTACTTC. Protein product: CASSLAFSGQGTQYF.

The DNA for the CDR3 is TGTGCCACGAGGTCCGCCTACGAGCAGTACTTC. Translated: CATRSAYEQYF. The J gene is TRBJ2-7, the V gene TRBV28; D is unresolved. Trimming took 10 bases from V and 2 from J, leaving 9 bases between them. Germline loops: CDR1 MDHEN, CDR2 SYDVKM. The CDR3 runs 11 residues.

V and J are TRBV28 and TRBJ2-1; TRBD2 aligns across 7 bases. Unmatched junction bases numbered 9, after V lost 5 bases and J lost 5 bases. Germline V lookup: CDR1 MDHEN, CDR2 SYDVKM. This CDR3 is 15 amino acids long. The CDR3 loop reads CASSPRSGWNNEQFF. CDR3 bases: TGTGCCAGCAGTCCCCGTAGCGGGTGGAACAATGAGCAGTTCTTC.

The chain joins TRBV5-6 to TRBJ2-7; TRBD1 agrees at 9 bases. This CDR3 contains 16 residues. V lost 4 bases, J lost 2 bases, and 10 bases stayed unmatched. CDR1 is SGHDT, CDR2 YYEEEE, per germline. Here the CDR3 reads CASSAGQGRITYEQYF. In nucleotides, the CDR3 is TGTGCCAGCAGCGCGGGACAGGGAAGGATCACCTACGAGCAGTACTTC.

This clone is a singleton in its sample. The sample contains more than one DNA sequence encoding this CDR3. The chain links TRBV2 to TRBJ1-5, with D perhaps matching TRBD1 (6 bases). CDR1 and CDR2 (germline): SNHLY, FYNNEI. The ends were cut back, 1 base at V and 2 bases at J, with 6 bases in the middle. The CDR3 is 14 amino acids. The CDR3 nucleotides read TGTGCCAGCAGTGAAGACAGGGGCAATCAGCCCCAGCATTTT. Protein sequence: CASSEDRGNQPQHF.

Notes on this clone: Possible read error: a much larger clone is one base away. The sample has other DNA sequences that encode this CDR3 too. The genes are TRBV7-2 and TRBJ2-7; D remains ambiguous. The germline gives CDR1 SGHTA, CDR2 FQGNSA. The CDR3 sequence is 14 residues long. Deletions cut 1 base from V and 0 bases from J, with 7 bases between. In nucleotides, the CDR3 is TGTGCCAGCAGCTTAGAGAGGAGCTCCTACGAGCAGTACTTC. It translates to CASSLERSSYEQYF.

The CDR3 loop is CSGSNRGPEAFF. The CDR3 bases are TGCAGCGGCTCCAACAGGGGCCCTGAAGCTTTCTTT. V gene TRBV29-1 combines with J gene TRBJ1-1, with 7 bases lining up with TRBD1. V shed 7 bases, J shed 6 bases, and the junction held 8 bases outside the gene matches. CDR1 is SQVTM and CDR2 is ANQGSEA in the germline V gene. The CDR3 covers 12 residues.

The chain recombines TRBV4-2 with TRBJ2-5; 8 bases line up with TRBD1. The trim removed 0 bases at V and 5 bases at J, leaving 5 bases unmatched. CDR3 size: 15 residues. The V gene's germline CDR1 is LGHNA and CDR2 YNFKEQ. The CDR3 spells CASSQEAGGVETQYF. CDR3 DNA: TGTGCCAGCAGCCAAGAAGCAGGGGGCGTGGAGACCCAGTACTTC.

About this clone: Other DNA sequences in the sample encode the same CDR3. CDR3 loop: CASRNRAATNEKLFF. The CDR3 nucleotides are TGTGCCAGTAGAAACAGGGCCGCAACTAATGAAAAACTGTTTTTT. The chain is built from TRBV19 and TRBJ1-4; maybe TRBD1 (6 bases). Trimming removed 6 bases at V and 0 bases at J, with 11 bases between. Germline-derived CDR1 and CDR2 are LNHDA and SQIVND (reference sequence). This CDR3 is 15 amino acids long.

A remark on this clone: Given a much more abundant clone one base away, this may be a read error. DNA for the CDR3: TGTGCCAGCAGCTTAGAGCAGGGCACTGAAGCTTTCTTT. Amino acids: CASSLEQGTEAFF. The J gene is TRBJ1-1, the V gene TRBV5-6, with a tentative D call TRBD1 (5 bases). Germline-derived CDR1 and CDR2 are SGHDT and YYEEEE. The V end lost 2 bases, the J end lost 4 bases, and 9 bases lay between the germline ends. CDR3 length: 13 amino acids.

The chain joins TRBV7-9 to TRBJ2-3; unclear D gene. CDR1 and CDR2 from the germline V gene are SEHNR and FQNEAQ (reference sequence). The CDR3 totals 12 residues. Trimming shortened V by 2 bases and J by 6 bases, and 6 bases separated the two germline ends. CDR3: CASSLFGDTQYF. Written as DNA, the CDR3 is TGTGCCAGCAGCTTATTTGGGGATACGCAGTATTTT.

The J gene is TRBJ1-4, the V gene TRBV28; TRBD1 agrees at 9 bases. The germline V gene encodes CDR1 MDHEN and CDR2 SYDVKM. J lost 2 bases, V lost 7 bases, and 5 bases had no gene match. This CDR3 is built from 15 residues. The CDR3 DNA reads TGTGCCAGCAAAACAGGGGGCACCACTAATGAAAAACTGTTTTTT. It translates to CASKTGGTTNEKLFF.

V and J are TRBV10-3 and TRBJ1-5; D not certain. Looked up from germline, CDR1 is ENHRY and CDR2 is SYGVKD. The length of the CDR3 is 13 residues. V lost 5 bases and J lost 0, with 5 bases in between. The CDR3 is CAISRGSNQPQHF. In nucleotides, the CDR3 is TGTGCCATCAGTCGGGGTAGCAATCAGCCCCAGCATTTT.

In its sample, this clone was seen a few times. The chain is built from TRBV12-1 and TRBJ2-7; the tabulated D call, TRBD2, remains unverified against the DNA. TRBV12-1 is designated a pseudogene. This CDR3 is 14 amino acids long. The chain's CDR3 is CASSLTSGSYEQYF. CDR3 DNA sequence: TGTGCCAGCAGCTTGACTAGCGGGTCCTACGAGCAGTACTTC.

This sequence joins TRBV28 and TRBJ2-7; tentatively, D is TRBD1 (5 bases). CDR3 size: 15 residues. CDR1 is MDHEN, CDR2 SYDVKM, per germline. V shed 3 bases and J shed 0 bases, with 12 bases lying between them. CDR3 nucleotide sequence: TGTGCCAGCAGTTTTGTTGGGGCAACCTCCTACGAGCAGTACTTC. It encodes CASSFVGATSYEQYF.

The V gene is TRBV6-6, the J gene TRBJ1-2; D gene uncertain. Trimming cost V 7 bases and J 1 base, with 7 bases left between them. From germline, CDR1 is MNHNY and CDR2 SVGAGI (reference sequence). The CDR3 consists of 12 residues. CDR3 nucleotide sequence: TGTGCCAGCATCGGGCTTAACTATGGCTACACCTTC. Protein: CASIGLNYGYTF.

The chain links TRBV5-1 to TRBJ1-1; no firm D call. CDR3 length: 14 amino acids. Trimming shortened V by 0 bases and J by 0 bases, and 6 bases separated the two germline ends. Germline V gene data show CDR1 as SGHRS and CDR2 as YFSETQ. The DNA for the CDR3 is TGCGCCAGCAGCTTGGACGCCATGAACACTGAAGCTTTCTTT. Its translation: CASSLDAMNTEAFF.

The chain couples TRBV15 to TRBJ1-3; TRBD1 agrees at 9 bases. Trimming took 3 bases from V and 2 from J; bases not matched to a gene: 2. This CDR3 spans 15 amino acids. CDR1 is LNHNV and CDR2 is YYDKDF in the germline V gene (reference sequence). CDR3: CATSRWTGAGNTIYF. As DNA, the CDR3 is TGTGCCACCAGCAGGTGGACAGGGGCTGGAAACACCATATATTTT.